The 8 T cell receptor beta chains in this list originate from one sample, sequenced in a study of shared clonotypes between healthy human individuals. Repertoires were generated with immunoSEQ multiplex PCR, while TCRdb's copy carries only in-frame clones and drops some. The table has 550,000 to 700,000 clones, 73% seen once. The sequencing sample was made of memory CD4+ T cells sorted from blood. Documented subset: CD45RA-negative fraction. The source of these receptors is a woman aged 30 to 39 in good health.

This sequence joins TRBV28 and TRBJ2-4; D could derive from TRBD1 or TRBD2 (5 bases each). V lost 8 bases and J lost 7, with 15 bases in between. Germline loops: CDR1 MDHEN, CDR2 SYDVKM. The length of the CDR3 is 13 residues. CDR3 coding DNA: TGTGCCAGCTGTACGGGGCCATCGAACATTCAGTACTTC. This gives the protein CASCTGPSNIQYF.

This clone was seen at least ten times. Other DNA sequences in the same sample also yield this CDR3. The V gene is TRBV5-1, the J gene TRBJ2-1; 13 bases agree with TRBD2. The CDR3 has 15 residues. Germline trimming cut 4 bases from V and 5 bases from J; bases unmatched to any gene: 3. Germline assignment: CDR1 SGHRS and CDR2 YFSETQ. The CDR3 DNA is TGCGCCAGCAGCCCCGGGACTAGCGGGAACAATGAGCAGTTCTTC. Amino acid sequence: CASSPGTSGNNEQFF.

The chain carries TRBV13 and TRBJ1-1, with D perhaps matching TRBD1 (5 bases). This CDR3 spans 16 amino acids. The germline gives CDR1 PRHDT, CDR2 FYEKMQ (reference sequence). Trimming took off 2 bases at V and 0 bases at J, with 13 bases between the two ends. The CDR3 coding sequence is TGTGCCAGCAGCTTACTCAGGGCCAACATGAACACTGAAGCTTTCTTT. Its translation: CASSLLRANMNTEAFF. The entire variable domain, with the rest obtained from reference TRBV13 and TRBJ1-1, is as follows: AAGVIQSPRHLIKEKRETATLKCYPIPRHDTVYWYQQGPGQDPQFLISFYEKMQSDKGSIPDRFSAQQFSDYHSELNMSSLELGDSALYFCASSLLRANMNTEAFFGQGTRLTVV.

The count of this clone is one. The genes are TRBV27 and TRBJ2-7; D tentatively reads TRBD1 or TRBD2 (6 bases each). Germline CDR1 MNHEY, CDR2 SMNVEV (reference sequence). The CDR3 spans 15 residues. Trimming shortened V by 5 bases and J by 3 bases, and 17 bases separated the two germline ends. The CDR3 loop reads CASSPTGAVGYEQYF. In nucleotides, the CDR3 is TGTGCCAGCAGTCCAACGGGGGCTGTGGGCTACGAGCAGTACTTC.

V gene TRBV11-2 combines with J gene TRBJ2-2, with 7 bases matching TRBD1. Trimming at V came to 3 bases and at J to 4 bases, leaving 8 bases not matched to a gene. CDR3 length: 16 amino acids. Germline-derived CDR1 and CDR2 are SGHAT and FQNNGV. CDR3 sequence: CASSFQGELGTGELFF. CDR3 nucleotides: TGTGCCAGCAGCTTCCAGGGGGAATTGGGCACCGGGGAGCTGTTTTTT.

The chain employs TRBV18 and TRBJ1-1; 11 bases match TRBD1. Unmatched junction bases numbered 1, after V lost 3 bases and J lost 4 bases. Germline V gives CDR1 KGHSH, CDR2 LQKENI. This CDR3 has 14 residues. The CDR3 spells CASSPGTGGTEAFF. The CDR3 nucleotides read TGTGCCAGCTCACCCGGGACAGGGGGCACTGAAGCTTTCTTT.

The chain carries TRBV5-1 and TRBJ2-2; 10 nucleotides agree with TRBD1. Germline CDR1 reads SGHRS; CDR2 reads YFSETQ. V was pared by 5 bases and J by 4 bases, with 8 bases of the junction left unmatched. CDR3 length equals 16 residues. CDR3 sequence: CASRSGTGAFTGELFF. The DNA of the CDR3 is TGCGCCAGCAGATCTGGGACAGGGGCGTTCACCGGGGAGCTGTTTTTT.

This clone was counted a few times. The rearrangement uses TRBV27 and TRBJ2-1, with 13 nucleotides matching TRBD2. CDR3 length: 16 residues. The V and J ends lost 2 bases and 7 bases, in that order; junction bases with no gene match: 5. Germline CDR1 and CDR2: MNHEY and SMNVEV (reference sequence). CDR3 in amino acids: CASSLGWTSGRNEQFF. CDR3 nucleotide sequence: TGTGCCAGCAGTTTAGGATGGACTAGCGGGAGAAATGAGCAGTTCTTC.